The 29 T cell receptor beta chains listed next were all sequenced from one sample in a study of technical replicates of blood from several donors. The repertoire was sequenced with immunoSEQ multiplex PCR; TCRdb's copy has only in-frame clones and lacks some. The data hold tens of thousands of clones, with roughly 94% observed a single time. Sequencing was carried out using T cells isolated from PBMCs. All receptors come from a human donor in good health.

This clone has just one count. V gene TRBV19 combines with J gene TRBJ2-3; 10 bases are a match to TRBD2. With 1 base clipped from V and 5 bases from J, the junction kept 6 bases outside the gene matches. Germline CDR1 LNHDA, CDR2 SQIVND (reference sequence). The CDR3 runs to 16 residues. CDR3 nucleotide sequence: TGTGCCAGTAGTATAGTTAGCGGGAGGTATGGAGATACGCAGTATTTT. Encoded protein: CASSIVSGRYGDTQYF.

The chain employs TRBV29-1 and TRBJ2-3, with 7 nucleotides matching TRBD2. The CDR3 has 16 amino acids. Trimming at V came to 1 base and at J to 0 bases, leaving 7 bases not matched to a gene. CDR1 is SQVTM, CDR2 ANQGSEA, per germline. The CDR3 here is CSVEGLIGGSTDTQYF. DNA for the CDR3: TGCAGCGTTGAAGGATTGATCGGGGGGAGCACAGATACGCAGTATTTT.

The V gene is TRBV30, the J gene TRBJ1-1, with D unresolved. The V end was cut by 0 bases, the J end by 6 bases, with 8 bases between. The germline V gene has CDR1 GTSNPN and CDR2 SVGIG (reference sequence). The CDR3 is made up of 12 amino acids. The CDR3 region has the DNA TGTGCCTGGAGTGTAGGAGAGGCTGAAGCTTTCTTT. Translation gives CAWSVGEAEAFF.

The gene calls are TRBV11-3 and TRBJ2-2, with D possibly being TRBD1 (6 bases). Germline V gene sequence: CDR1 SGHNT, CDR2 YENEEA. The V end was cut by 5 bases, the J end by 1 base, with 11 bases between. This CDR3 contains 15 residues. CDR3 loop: CASSPWDKNTGELFF. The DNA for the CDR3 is TGTGCCAGCAGCCCCTGGGACAAGAACACCGGGGAGCTGTTTTTT.

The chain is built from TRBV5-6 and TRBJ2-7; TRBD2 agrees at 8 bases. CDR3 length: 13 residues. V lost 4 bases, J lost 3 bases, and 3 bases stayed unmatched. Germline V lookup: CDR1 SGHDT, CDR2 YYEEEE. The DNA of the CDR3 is TGTGCCAGCAGCCCGGGACTAGGCTACGAGCAGTACTTC. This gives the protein CASSPGLGYEQYF.

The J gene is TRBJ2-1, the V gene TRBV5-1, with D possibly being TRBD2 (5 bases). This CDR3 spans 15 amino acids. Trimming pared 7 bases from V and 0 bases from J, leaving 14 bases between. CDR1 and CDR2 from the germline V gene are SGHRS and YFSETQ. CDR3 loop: CASQITGSSYNEQFF. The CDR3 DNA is TGCGCCAGCCAGATTACGGGGAGCTCCTACAATGAGCAGTTCTTC.

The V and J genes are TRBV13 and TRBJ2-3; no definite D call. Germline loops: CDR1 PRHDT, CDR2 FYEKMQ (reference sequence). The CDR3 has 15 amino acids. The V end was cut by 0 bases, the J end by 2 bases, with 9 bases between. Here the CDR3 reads CASSLGHLPTDTQYF. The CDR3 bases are TGTGCCAGCAGCTTAGGGCACCTACCCACAGATACGCAGTATTTT.

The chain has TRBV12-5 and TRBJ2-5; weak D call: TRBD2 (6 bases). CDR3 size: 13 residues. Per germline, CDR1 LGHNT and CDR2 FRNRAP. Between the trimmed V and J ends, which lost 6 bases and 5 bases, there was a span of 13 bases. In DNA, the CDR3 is TGTGCTAGTGGCCGCGGGACCTTGGAGACCCAGTACTTC. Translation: CASGRGTLETQYF.

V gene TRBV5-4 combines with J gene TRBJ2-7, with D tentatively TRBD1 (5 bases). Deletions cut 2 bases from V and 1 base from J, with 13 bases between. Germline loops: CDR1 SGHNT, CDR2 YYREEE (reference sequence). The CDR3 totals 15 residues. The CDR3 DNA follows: TGTGCCAGCAGCTTTATAGACAGTGGGTCCTACGAGCAGTACTTC. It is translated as CASSFIDSGSYEQYF. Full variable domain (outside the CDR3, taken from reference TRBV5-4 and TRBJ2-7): ETGVTQSPTHLIKTRGQQVTLRCSSQSGHNTVSWYQQALGQGPQFIFQYYREEENGRGNFPPRFSGLQFPNYSSELNVNALELDDSALYLCASSFIDSGSYEQYFGPGTRLTVT.

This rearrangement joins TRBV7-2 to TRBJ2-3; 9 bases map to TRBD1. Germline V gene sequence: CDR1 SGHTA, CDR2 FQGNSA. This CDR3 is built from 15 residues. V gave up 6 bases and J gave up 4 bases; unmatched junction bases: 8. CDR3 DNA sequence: TGTGCCAGCAGTTTACAGGGGGCGAGGTCAGATACGCAGTATTTT. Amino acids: CASSLQGARSDTQYF. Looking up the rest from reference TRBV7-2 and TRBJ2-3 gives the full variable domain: GAGVSQSPSNKVTEKGKDVELRCDPISGHTALYWYRQSLGQGLEFLIYFQGNSAPDKSGLPSDRFSAERTGGSVSTLTIQRTQQEDSAVYLCASSLQGARSDTQYFGPGTRLTVL.

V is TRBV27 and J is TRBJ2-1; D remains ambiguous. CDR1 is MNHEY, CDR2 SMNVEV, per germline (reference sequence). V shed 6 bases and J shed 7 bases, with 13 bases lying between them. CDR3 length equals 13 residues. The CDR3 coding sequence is TGTGCCAGCAGCCTTTCAAATCTAAATGAGCAGTTCTTC. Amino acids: CASSLSNLNEQFF.

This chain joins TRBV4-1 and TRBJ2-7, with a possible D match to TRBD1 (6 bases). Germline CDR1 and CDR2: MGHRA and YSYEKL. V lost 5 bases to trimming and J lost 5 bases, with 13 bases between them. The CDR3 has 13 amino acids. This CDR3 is CASSRTVLNEQYF. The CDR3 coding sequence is TGCGCCAGCAGCAGGACAGTACTCAACGAGCAGTACTTC.

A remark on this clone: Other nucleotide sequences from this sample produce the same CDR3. The CDR3 loop is CASRQGANTEAFF. CDR3 coding DNA: TGTGCCAGCAGACAGGGGGCCAACACTGAAGCTTTCTTT. V is TRBV6-1 and J is TRBJ1-1; TRBD1 agrees at 9 bases. The germline CDR1 and CDR2 sequences are MNHNS and SASEGT. V lost 6 bases and J lost 2; bases outside the gene matches: 1. This CDR3 comprises 13 residues.

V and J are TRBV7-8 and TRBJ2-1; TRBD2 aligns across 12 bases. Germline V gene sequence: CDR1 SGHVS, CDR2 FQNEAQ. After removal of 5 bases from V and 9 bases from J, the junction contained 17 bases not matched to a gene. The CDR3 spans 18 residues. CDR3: CASSPSLGLAGKVGEQFF. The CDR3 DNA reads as TGTGCCAGCAGCCCGTCCCTCGGACTAGCGGGAAAAGTGGGTGAGCAGTTCTTC.

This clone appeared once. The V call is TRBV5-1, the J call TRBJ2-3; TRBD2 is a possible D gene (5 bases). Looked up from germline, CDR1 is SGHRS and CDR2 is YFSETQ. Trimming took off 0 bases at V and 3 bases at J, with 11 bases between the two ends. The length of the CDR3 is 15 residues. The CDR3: CASSLEGRGTDTQYF. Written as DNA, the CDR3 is TGCGCCAGCAGCTTGGAAGGACGCGGGACAGATACGCAGTATTTT.

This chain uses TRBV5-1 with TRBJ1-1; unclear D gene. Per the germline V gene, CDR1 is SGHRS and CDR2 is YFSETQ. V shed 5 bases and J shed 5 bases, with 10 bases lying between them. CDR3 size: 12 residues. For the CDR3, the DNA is TGCGCCAGCAGTCTCGTCGGGACTGAAGCTTTCTTT. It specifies CASSLVGTEAFF.

The CDR3 DNA sequence: TGTGCCAGCAGTTATACTCCTAGCTATTACAATGAGCAGTTCTTC. It specifies CASSYTPSYYNEQFF. V is TRBV6-5 and J is TRBJ2-1; D possibly corresponds to TRBD2 (5 bases). The CDR3 covers 15 residues. V gave up 3 bases and J gave up 4 bases, with 13 bases separating them. In germline, CDR1 is MNHEY, CDR2 SVGAGI.

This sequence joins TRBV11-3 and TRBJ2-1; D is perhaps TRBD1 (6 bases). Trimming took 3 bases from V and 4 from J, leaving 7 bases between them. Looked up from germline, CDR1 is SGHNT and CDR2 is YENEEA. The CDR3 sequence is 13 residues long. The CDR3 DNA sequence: TGTGCCAGCAGCTTTCAGGGGTACAATGAGCAGTTCTTC. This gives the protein CASSFQGYNEQFF.

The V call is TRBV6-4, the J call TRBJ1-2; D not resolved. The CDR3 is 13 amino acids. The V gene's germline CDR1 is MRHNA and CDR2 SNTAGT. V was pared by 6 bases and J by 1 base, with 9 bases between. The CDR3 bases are TGTGCCAGCAGCGGCGGAATTAACTATGGCTACACCTTC. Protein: CASSGGINYGYTF.

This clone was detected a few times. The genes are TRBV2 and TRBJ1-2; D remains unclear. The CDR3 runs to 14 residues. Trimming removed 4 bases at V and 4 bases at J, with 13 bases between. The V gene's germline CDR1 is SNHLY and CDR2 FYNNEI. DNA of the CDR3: TGTGCCAGCAGTGCGGGATCGACGGTCTATGGCTACACCTTC. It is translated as CASSAGSTVYGYTF.

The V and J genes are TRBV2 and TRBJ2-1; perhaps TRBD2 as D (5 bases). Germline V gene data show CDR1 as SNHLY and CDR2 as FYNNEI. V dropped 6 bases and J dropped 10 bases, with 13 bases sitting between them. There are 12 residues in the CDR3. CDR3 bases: TGTGCCAGCAGGGCTAGCCTCTGGGAGCAGTTCTTC. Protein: CASRASLWEQFF.

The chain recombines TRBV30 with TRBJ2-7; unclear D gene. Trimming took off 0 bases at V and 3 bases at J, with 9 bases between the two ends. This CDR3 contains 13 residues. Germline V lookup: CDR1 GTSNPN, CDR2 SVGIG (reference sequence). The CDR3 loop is CAWSVSYIYEQYF. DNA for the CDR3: TGTGCCTGGAGTGTTTCTTATATCTACGAGCAGTACTTC.

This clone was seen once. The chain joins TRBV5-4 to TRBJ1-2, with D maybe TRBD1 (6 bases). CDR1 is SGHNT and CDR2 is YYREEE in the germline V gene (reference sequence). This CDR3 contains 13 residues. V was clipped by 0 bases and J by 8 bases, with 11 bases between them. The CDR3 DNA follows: TGTGCCAGCAGCTTGGGGGGGCTCACGGGCTACACCTTC. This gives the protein CASSLGGLTGYTF.

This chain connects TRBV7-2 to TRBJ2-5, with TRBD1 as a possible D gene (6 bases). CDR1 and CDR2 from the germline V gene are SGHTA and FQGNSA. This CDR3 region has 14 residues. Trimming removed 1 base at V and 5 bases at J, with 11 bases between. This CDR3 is CASSLGGQGETQYF. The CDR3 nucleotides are TGTGCCAGCAGCTTAGGAGGTCAGGGGGAGACCCAGTACTTC.

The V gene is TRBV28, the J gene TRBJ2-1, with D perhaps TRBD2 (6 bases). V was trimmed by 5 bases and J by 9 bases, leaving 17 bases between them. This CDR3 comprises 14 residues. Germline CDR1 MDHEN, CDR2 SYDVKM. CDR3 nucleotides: TGTGCCAGCAGTCCACAGACTAGTTTCCTTGAGCAGTTCTTC. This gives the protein CASSPQTSFLEQFF.

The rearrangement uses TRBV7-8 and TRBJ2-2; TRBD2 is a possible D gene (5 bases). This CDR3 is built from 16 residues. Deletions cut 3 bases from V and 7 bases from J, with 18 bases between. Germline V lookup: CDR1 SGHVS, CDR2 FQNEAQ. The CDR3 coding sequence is TGTGCCAGCAGCTTGTCTAGAATGGGCGGGCGCGGGGAGCTGTTTTTT. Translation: CASSLSRMGGRGELFF.

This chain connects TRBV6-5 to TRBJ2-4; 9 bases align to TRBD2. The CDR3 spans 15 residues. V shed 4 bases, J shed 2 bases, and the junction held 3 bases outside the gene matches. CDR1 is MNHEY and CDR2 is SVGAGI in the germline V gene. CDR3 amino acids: CASSLGLATKNIQYF. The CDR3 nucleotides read TGTGCCAGCAGTTTGGGACTAGCAACCAAAAACATTCAGTACTTC.

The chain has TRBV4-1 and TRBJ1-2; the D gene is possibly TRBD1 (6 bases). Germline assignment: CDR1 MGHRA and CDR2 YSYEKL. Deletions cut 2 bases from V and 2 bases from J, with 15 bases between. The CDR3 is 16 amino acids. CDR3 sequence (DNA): TGCGCCAGCAGCCAAAATCGACAGGACTCGAACTATGGCTACACCTTC. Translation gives CASSQNRQDSNYGYTF.

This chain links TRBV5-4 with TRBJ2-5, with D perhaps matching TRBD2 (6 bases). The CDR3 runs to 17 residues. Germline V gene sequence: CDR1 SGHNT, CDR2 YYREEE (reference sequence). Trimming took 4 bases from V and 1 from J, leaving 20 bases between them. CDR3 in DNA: TGTGCCAGCAGCCCCGTGGGGGGAGCCCTACCCCAAGAGACCCAGTACTTC. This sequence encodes CASSPVGGALPQETQYF.